One T cell receptor beta chain is described in this entry. Germline V lookup: CDR1 SNHLY, CDR2 FYNNEI. With 4 bases clipped from V and 4 bases from J, the junction kept 11 bases outside the gene matches. The CDR3 consists of 16 residues. These data originate in a study of blood T cell repertoires in COVID-19. Study context: Sites in the United States, Italy and Spain provided acute and convalescent COVID-19 samples. T cells, B-cell-depleted T cells, or PBMCs supplied cDNA or gDNA.

In the authors' workflow: Amplification from reference gene primers served as the basis for estimated nucleated cell counts. Measured with immunoSEQ multiplex PCR; TCRdb has only the in-frame clones, and not every one. The V and J calls and clone size come from that table; D and trimming were worked out from the DNA. The sample gives about 200,000 clones, around 86% of which show up once; around 3% is in the top ten. Sequencing was carried out using peripheral blood. The TCR sequence derives from a man aged 60-69 years with acute or convalescent COVID-19. The gene calls are TRBV2 and TRBJ2-5, with 8 bases matching TRBD2. The CDR3 nucleotides are TGTGCCAGCAGTGGACCGGGGGGGCGGGGGTCAGAGACCCAGTACTTC. It is translated as CASSGPGGRGSETQYF.